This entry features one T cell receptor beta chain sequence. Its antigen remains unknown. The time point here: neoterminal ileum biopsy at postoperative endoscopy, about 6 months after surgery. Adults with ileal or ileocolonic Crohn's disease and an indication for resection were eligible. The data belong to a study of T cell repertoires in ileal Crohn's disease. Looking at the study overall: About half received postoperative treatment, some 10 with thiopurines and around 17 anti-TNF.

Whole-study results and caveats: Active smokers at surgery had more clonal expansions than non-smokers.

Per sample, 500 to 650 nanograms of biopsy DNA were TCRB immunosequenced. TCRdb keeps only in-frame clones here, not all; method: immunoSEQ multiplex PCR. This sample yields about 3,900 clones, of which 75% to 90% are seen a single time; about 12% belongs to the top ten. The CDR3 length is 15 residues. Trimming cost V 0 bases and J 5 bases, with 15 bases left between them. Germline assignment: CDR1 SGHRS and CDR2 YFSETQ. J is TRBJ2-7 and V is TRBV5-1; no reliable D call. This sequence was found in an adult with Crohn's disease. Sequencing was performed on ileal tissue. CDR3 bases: TGCGCCAGCAGCTTGGACGGGTCCTCGCTCGACGAGCAGTACTTC. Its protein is CASSLDGSSLDEQYF.